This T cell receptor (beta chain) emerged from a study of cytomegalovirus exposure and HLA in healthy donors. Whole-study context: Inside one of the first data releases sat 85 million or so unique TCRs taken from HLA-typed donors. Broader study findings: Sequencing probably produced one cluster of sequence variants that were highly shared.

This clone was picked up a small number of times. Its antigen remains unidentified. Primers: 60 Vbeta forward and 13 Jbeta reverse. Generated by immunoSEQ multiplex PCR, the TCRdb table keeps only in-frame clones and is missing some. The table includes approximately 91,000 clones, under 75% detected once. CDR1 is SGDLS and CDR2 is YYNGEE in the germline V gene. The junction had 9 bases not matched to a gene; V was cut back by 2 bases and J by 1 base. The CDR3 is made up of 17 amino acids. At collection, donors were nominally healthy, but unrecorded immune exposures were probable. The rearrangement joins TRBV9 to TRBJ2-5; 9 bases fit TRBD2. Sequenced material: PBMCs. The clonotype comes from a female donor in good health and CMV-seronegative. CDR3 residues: CASSVGWLAGPQETQYF. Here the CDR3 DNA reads TGTGCCAGCAGCGTGGGTTGGCTAGCGGGACCCCAAGAGACCCAGTACTTC.